These T cell receptor beta chains were read from a single sample in a study of blood T cell repertoires in COVID-19. Repertoires were generated with immunoSEQ multiplex PCR, while TCRdb's copy carries only in-frame clones and drops some. The top ten clones hold about 2.7% of a sample with approximately 340,000 clones, around 83% of them seen once. Specimen: peripheral blood. Receptors were obtained from a man aged 30-40 years with active or convalescent COVID-19. Each CDR3 is given with its conserved first and last residue. The D gene is left open where the match is weak. The listing skips clone size in some rows; elsewhere it reads once, few, many or a size class.

d_call	clone_size	v_call	j_call	cdr3_nt	cdr3_aa
TRBD2	NA	TRBV13	TRBJ2-5	TGTGCCAGCAGCTTAGGCCCCGGGACTAGCGTGGAGACCCAGTACTTC	CASSLGPGTSVETQYF
NA	NA	TRBV6-6	TRBJ2-3	TGTGCCAGCAGTTCTCAGGGGGATACGCAGTATTTT	CASSSQGDTQYF
NA	NA	TRBV10-3	TRBJ2-1	TGTGCCATCAACACAGGCAATGAGCAGTTCTTC	CAINTGNEQFF
NA	once	TRBV2	TRBJ1-4	TGTGCCAGCAGTCCCCCAGGGGAAAAACTGTTTTTT	CASSPPGEKLFF
TRBD1	NA	TRBV24-1	TRBJ1-5	TGTGCCACCAGTGATGAATCATCCGGGACAGAGAACCGCAATCAGCCCCAGCATTTT	CATSDESSGTENRNQPQHF
NA	NA	TRBV7-2	TRBJ1-2	TGTGCCAGCAGCAGAGGCCTGCGGGATTTACGTGGCTACACCTTC	CASSRGLRDLRGYTF
NA	NA	TRBV7-8	TRBJ2-7	TGTGCCAGCAGCTTGCGCACCTACGAGCAGTACTTC	CASSLRTYEQYF
NA	NA	TRBV10-3	TRBJ2-3	TGTGCCATTAGACCCGGACACATCACAGATACGCAGTATTTT	CAIRPGHITDTQYF
NA	once	TRBV29-1	TRBJ2-1	TGCAGCGTTCGTTCCTCCTACAATGAGCAGTTCTTC	CSVRSSYNEQFF
NA	NA	TRBV12-5	TRBJ1-1	TGTGCTAGTGGTTTGCTTGAATCAGGGGCCCCAGAAGCTTTCTTT	CASGLLESGAPEAFF
NA	NA	TRBV28	TRBJ1-5	TGTGCCAGCAGTTTATTCCGGCAGGGGAGTCAGCCCCAGCATTTT	CASSLFRQGSQPQHF
NA	NA	TRBV19	TRBJ2-2	TGTGCCAGTAGTATCGGGGGAGGATTCACCGGGGAGCTGTTTTTT	CASSIGGGFTGELFF
TRBD1	NA	TRBV24-1	TRBJ2-3	TGTGCCACCAGCACAGGGGGCGGGGGAGATACGCAGTATTTT	CATSTGGGGDTQYF
TRBD2	NA	TRBV7-3	TRBJ2-3	TGTGCCAGCAGGTTGACTAGCGGAATGGGGGATACGCAGTATTTT	CASRLTSGMGDTQYF
TRBD2	NA	TRBV15	TRBJ2-1	TGTGCCACCGCCCTAGCGGGGGGTATCAATGAGCAGTTCTTC	CATALAGGINEQFF
TRBD1	NA	TRBV18	TRBJ1-1	TGTGCCAGCTCATCTACTGACAGGGCGGCCACTGAAGCTTTCTTT	CASSSTDRAATEAFF
TRBD1	NA	TRBV7-6	TRBJ1-6	TGTGCCAGCAGCTCGACAGGGGTGGAGAATTCACCCCTCCACTTT	CASSSTGVENSPLHF
NA	NA	TRBV28	TRBJ1-1	TGTGCCAGCAGTTTATGGGGCGGGGTTGGCACTGAAGCTTTCTTT	CASSLWGGVGTEAFF
NA	NA	TRBV29-1	TRBJ1-4	TGCAGCGTTGGGGGGGGGCCTGGTGAAAAACTGTTTTTT	CSVGGGPGEKLFF
TRBD1	NA	TRBV7-2	TRBJ2-3	TGTGCCAGCAGCTTAGACAGGGACAGCTTAGATACGCAGTATTTT	CASSLDRDSLDTQYF
TRBD1	once	TRBV5-1	TRBJ2-2	TGCGCCAGCAGCTTCAGGGGGCCAGACACCGGGGAGCTGTTTTTT	CASSFRGPDTGELFF
NA	NA	TRBV6-2/TRBV6-3	TRBJ1-5	TGTGCCAGCAGTTATGGGGAGAGGCAGCCCCAGCATTTT	CASSYGERQPQHF
TRBD1	once	TRBV5-1	TRBJ2-5	TGCGCCAGCAGTTTTCAGGACAGGGGGCGGAAGACCCAGTACTTC	CASSFQDRGRKTQYF
NA	once	TRBV3-1/TRBV3-2	TRBJ1-1	TGTGCCAGCAGCCAAGCCGGGAGTTCCACTGAAGCTTTCTTT	CASSQAGSSTEAFF
TRBD1	NA	TRBV5-1	TRBJ1-1	TGCGCCAGCAGCCAAGGGACAGTGAACACTGAAGCTTTCTTT	CASSQGTVNTEAFF
TRBD1	NA	TRBV7-8	TRBJ1-1	TGTGCCAGCAGTTACAGGGGAAGAGGTACTGAAGCTTTCTTT	CASSYRGRGTEAFF
TRBD2	NA	TRBV10-3	TRBJ2-5	TGTGCCATCAGTGTTAGCGGGAGGGTAGAGACCCAGTACTTC	CAISVSGRVETQYF
TRBD1	few	TRBV6-5	TRBJ1-1	TGTGCCAGCAGCAGGATGACAGGGGAAATTTTCTTT	CASSRMTGEIFF
TRBD2	few	TRBV2	TRBJ2-7	TGTGCCAGCAGTGAAGCTCGCAGCGGGAGCTCCTACGAGCAGTACTTC	CASSEARSGSSYEQYF
TRBD1	NA	TRBV24-1	TRBJ2-7	TGTGCCACCAGTGACGCAACAGGGGGCAAGGGCGAGCAGTACTTC	CATSDATGGKGEQYF
TRBD1	once	TRBV30	TRBJ2-7	TGTGCCTGGAGTGTAGGACAGGTTCCGTACTTC	CAWSVGQVPYF
TRBD1	NA	TRBV7-7	TRBJ1-5	TGTGCCAGCAGCCAGGACAGGGGCAGGGATCAGCCCCAGCATTTT	CASSQDRGRDQPQHF
NA	few	TRBV12-5	TRBJ1-3	TGTGCTAGTGGTTTAACCGGTGGCGTACGGGACTCTGGAAACACCATATATTTT	CASGLTGGVRDSGNTIYF
TRBD2	NA	TRBV4-3	TRBJ2-1	TGCGCCAGCAGCCAAGGTAGACTAGCGGGGGTCGGGGAGCAGTTCTTC	CASSQGRLAGVGEQFF
TRBD1	once	TRBV5-1	TRBJ2-2	TGCGCCAGCAGCTGGGGAATACAGGGGGCGCGGGCCGGGGAGCTGTTTTTT	CASSWGIQGARAGELFF
TRBD2	NA	TRBV18	TRBJ2-7	TGTGCCAGCTCACCGGGACTAGCCTACGAGCAGTACTTC	CASSPGLAYEQYF
TRBD2	NA	TRBV16	TRBJ2-1	TGTGCCAGCAGCCAATTTATGGCGGGAGGTATTAAAAATGAGCAGTTCTTC	CASSQFMAGGIKNEQFF
TRBD1	NA	TRBV15	TRBJ1-1	TGTGCCACCAGCAGAGGGGGACAGGGATATGTGAACACTGAAGCTTTCTTT	CATSRGGQGYVNTEAFF
NA	NA	TRBV3-1/TRBV3-2	TRBJ2-3	TGTGCCAGCAGTCCAGAGCGGGCGAGCACAGATACGCAGTATTTT	CASSPERASTDTQYF
TRBD1	NA	TRBV7-9	TRBJ1-4	TGTGCCAGCAGCTCGACAGGGGGCGCCGGAAAAACGCTGTTTTTT	CASSSTGGAGKTLFF
NA	NA	TRBV6-6	TRBJ2-1	TGTGCCAGCACCCCATCCGCCCAGGGGAGTTGGGAGCAGTTCTTC	CASTPSAQGSWEQFF
NA	once	TRBV2	TRBJ1-1	TGTGCCCGCCCCATGAGGCACACTGAAGCTTTCTTT	CARPMRHTEAFF
NA	NA	TRBV30	TRBJ1-6	TGTGCCTGGAGTGTAATGGGGCGAGAATCACCCCTCCACTTT	CAWSVMGRESPLHF
NA	once	TRBV4-1	TRBJ2-7	TGCGCCAGCAGCCAAGATAGTTGGGCTGTTGGTTCCTCCTACGAGCAGTACTTC	CASSQDSWAVGSSYEQYF
TRBD1	NA	TRBV5-1	TRBJ1-2	TGCGCCAGCAGCTTGGAAGGGGGCGACGACTATGGCTACACCTTC	CASSLEGGDDYGYTF